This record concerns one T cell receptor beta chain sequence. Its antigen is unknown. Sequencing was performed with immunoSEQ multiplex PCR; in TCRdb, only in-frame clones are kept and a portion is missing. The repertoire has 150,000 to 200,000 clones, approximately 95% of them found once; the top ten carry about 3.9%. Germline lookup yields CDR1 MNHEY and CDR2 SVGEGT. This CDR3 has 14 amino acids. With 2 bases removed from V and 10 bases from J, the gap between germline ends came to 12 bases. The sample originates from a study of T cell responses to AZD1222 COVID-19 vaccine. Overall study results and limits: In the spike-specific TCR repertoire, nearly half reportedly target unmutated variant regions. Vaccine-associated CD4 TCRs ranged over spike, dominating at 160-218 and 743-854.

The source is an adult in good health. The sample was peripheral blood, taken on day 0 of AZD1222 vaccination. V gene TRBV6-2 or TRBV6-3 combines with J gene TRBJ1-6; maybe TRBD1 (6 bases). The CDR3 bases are TGTGCCAGCAGTTACGGGGGCAGAGGATCACCCCTCCACTTT. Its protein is CASSYGGRGSPLHF.